This is a list of T cell receptor beta chains from one sample in a study of cytomegalovirus exposure and HLA in healthy donors. Repertoires were generated with immunoSEQ multiplex PCR, while TCRdb's copy carries only in-frame clones and drops some. The sample yields about 170,000 clones, less than 90% seen once. What was sequenced was PBMCs. These receptors were collected from a woman in her twenties or thirties in good health and CMV-seronegative. CDR3s include the opening cysteine and the closing phenylalanine or tryptophan. Each record gives: CDR3 DNA, CDR3 protein, J gene, clone size, D gene, V gene. The D gene is left open where the match is weak. Rows give clone size only sometimes, using once, few, many, or a class for an expanded clone.

CDR3nt: TGCAGTGCTAGTCCATATGGCTACACCTTC
CDR3aa: CSASPYGYTF
j_gene: TRBJ1-2
abundance: -
d_gene: -
v_gene: TRBV20-1

CDR3nt: TGTGCCAGCAGCGTAGCCGACCGGCCGGAGCTGTTTTTT
CDR3aa: CASSVADRPELFF
j_gene: TRBJ2-2
abundance: -
d_gene: -
v_gene: TRBV9

CDR3nt: TGTGCCAGCAGTGACAGGGCCGGGGCCAACGTCCTGACTTTC
CDR3aa: CASSDRAGANVLTF
j_gene: TRBJ2-6
abundance: -
d_gene: -
v_gene: TRBV6-4

CDR3nt: TGTGCCACCAGCAGGGACTCTGGGTGGGATACGCAGTATTTT
CDR3aa: CATSRDSGWDTQYF
j_gene: TRBJ2-3
abundance: -
d_gene: -
v_gene: TRBV15

CDR3nt: TGTGCCAGCAGCTTAGCAGCGACAGCGCTTAATGAAAAACTGTTTTTT
CDR3aa: CASSLAATALNEKLFF
j_gene: TRBJ1-4
abundance: -
d_gene: -
v_gene: TRBV7-9

CDR3nt: TGTGCCAGCAGCTTGATGCAGGGAGGTCAGCCCCAGCATTTT
CDR3aa: CASSLMQGGQPQHF
j_gene: TRBJ1-5
abundance: few
d_gene: -
v_gene: TRBV5-6

CDR3nt: TGTGCCATTCAGACTAGCGGGGGGGATGAGCAGTTCTTC
CDR3aa: CAIQTSGGDEQFF
j_gene: TRBJ2-1
abundance: once
d_gene: TRBD2
v_gene: TRBV27

CDR3nt: TGTGCCAGTTGGCAGATTAATCAGCCCCAGCATTTT
CDR3aa: CASWQINQPQHF
j_gene: TRBJ1-5
abundance: once
d_gene: -
v_gene: TRBV28

CDR3nt: TGTGCCAGTAATGAGGGACTAGCGGTCCAAGAGACCCAGTACTTC
CDR3aa: CASNEGLAVQETQYF
j_gene: TRBJ2-5
abundance: -
d_gene: TRBD2
v_gene: TRBV19

CDR3nt: TGTGCCAGCAGCTTAAGGGGCGGACAAAGCTCCTACAATGAGCAGTTCTTC
CDR3aa: CASSLRGGQSSYNEQFF
j_gene: TRBJ2-1
abundance: -
d_gene: -
v_gene: TRBV7-2

CDR3nt: TGTGCCAGCAGCCTTTCCAGGGGGCGGGTAAATGAGCAGTTCTTC
CDR3aa: CASSLSRGRVNEQFF
j_gene: TRBJ2-1
abundance: -
d_gene: TRBD1
v_gene: TRBV5-6

CDR3nt: TGCGCCAGCAGCCATCCTGGGTCCCCTGAAGCTTTCTTT
CDR3aa: CASSHPGSPEAFF
j_gene: TRBJ1-1
abundance: -
d_gene: -
v_gene: TRBV4-3

CDR3nt: TGTGCCAGTAGTACCCCGGATCGGAGTTCCTATAATTCACCCCTCCACTTT
CDR3aa: CASSTPDRSSYNSPLHF
j_gene: TRBJ1-6
abundance: -
d_gene: -
v_gene: TRBV19

CDR3nt: TGTGCCAGCAGCGAAGCGAGGGTTGGCACTGAAGCTTTCTTT
CDR3aa: CASSEARVGTEAFF
j_gene: TRBJ1-1
abundance: -
d_gene: -
v_gene: TRBV7-9

CDR3nt: TGTGCCAGCAGCTTAGAGGGGAGTGCGAACACCGGGGAGCTGTTTTTT
CDR3aa: CASSLEGSANTGELFF
j_gene: TRBJ2-2
abundance: -
d_gene: -
v_gene: TRBV7-3

CDR3nt: TGTGCCAGCAGTTACTCGTCCGGGAGTGAGCAGTTCTTC
CDR3aa: CASSYSSGSEQFF
j_gene: TRBJ2-1
abundance: -
d_gene: -
v_gene: TRBV6-5

CDR3nt: TGTGCCTGGGGGGGACCCGGAATTAGCACAGATACGCAGTATTTT
CDR3aa: CAWGGPGISTDTQYF
j_gene: TRBJ2-3
abundance: -
d_gene: -
v_gene: TRBV30

CDR3nt: TGTGCCAGCAGTTTAAAAGCCCGCTATGGCTACACCTTC
CDR3aa: CASSLKARYGYTF
j_gene: TRBJ1-2
abundance: -
d_gene: -
v_gene: TRBV28

CDR3nt: TGTGCCAGCAGCCCGCTGGGTAGCGGGGGCACAGATACGCAGTATTTT
CDR3aa: CASSPLGSGGTDTQYF
j_gene: TRBJ2-3
abundance: -
d_gene: TRBD2
v_gene: TRBV4-2

CDR3nt: TGTGCCAGTAGTATAGTTCCCAATGAGCAGTTCTTC
CDR3aa: CASSIVPNEQFF
j_gene: TRBJ2-1
abundance: once
d_gene: -
v_gene: TRBV19

CDR3nt: TGTGCCAGCAGTTTACGTCTTCTAGGGAATTCACCCCTCCACTTT
CDR3aa: CASSLRLLGNSPLHF
j_gene: TRBJ1-6
abundance: -
d_gene: -
v_gene: TRBV27

CDR3nt: TGCGCCAGCAGCCCTGACCCGAACACTGAAGCTTTCTTT
CDR3aa: CASSPDPNTEAFF
j_gene: TRBJ1-1
abundance: -
d_gene: -
v_gene: TRBV5-1

CDR3nt: TGTGCCTGGAGAAAACTAGCGGTGAATGAGCAGTTCTTC
CDR3aa: CAWRKLAVNEQFF
j_gene: TRBJ2-1
abundance: few
d_gene: TRBD2
v_gene: TRBV30

CDR3nt: TGTGCCAGCAGCGTAGGGAAGTCGTCCTACGAGCAGTACTTC
CDR3aa: CASSVGKSSYEQYF
j_gene: TRBJ2-7
abundance: -
d_gene: -
v_gene: TRBV9

CDR3nt: TGTGCCAGCAGTGGAAGTCTTCTGCTGAGCACAGATACGCAGTATTTT
CDR3aa: CASSGSLLLSTDTQYF
j_gene: TRBJ2-3
abundance: -
d_gene: -
v_gene: TRBV2

CDR3nt: TGTGCCAGCAGCGTATCAGGCTGGAACACTGAAGCTTTCTTT
CDR3aa: CASSVSGWNTEAFF
j_gene: TRBJ1-1
abundance: -
d_gene: -
v_gene: TRBV9

CDR3nt: TGTGCCAGCAAGGTCGAAGGGACTAGCGGGAGTTACGAGCAGTACTTC
CDR3aa: CASKVEGTSGSYEQYF
j_gene: TRBJ2-7
abundance: once
d_gene: TRBD2
v_gene: TRBV9

CDR3nt: TGTGCCAGCAGCCAGGCGGGACAGTCGGGGCCAGATCTGTTCTATGGCTACACCTTC
CDR3aa: CASSQAGQSGPDLFYGYTF
j_gene: TRBJ1-2
abundance: once
d_gene: TRBD1
v_gene: TRBV4-2

CDR3nt: TGCAGCGTTGAAGATCTCGCGGTGGGAGGGCCGGATACGCAGTATTTT
CDR3aa: CSVEDLAVGGPDTQYF
j_gene: TRBJ2-3
abundance: -
d_gene: TRBD2
v_gene: TRBV29-1

CDR3nt: TGTGCCAGCAGCTTCCGGGACAGGGCCAATGAGCAGTTCTTC
CDR3aa: CASSFRDRANEQFF
j_gene: TRBJ2-1
abundance: -
d_gene: TRBD1
v_gene: TRBV7-9

CDR3nt: TGTGCCAGCGTGGGACAGCAAGAGACCCAGTACTTC
CDR3aa: CASVGQQETQYF
j_gene: TRBJ2-5
abundance: -
d_gene: TRBD1
v_gene: TRBV6-5

CDR3nt: TGTGCCAGCAGTCGGACAGGGACGAACTACGAGCAGTACTTC
CDR3aa: CASSRTGTNYEQYF
j_gene: TRBJ2-7
abundance: -
d_gene: TRBD1
v_gene: TRBV6-5

CDR3nt: TGCAGCTTTATTACCCCCACAGGGGCCGGCCCTGAAGCTTTCTTT
CDR3aa: CSFITPTGAGPEAFF
j_gene: TRBJ1-1
abundance: -
d_gene: TRBD1
v_gene: TRBV29-1

CDR3nt: TGTGCCAGCAGCCCGGGCGGAGCCGGGACAGGGCTCGGCTACACCTTC
CDR3aa: CASSPGGAGTGLGYTF
j_gene: TRBJ1-2
abundance: -
d_gene: TRBD1
v_gene: TRBV4-2

CDR3nt: TGTGCCAGCAGACACTTACAGGGGGCCTTCTCTGAAGCTTTCTTT
CDR3aa: CASRHLQGAFSEAFF
j_gene: TRBJ1-1
abundance: -
d_gene: TRBD1
v_gene: TRBV11-2

CDR3nt: TGTGCCAGCTCACCGGGCAGGGTTCAAGAGACCCAGTACTTC
CDR3aa: CASSPGRVQETQYF
j_gene: TRBJ2-5
abundance: -
d_gene: -
v_gene: TRBV18

CDR3nt: TGTGCCAGCTCATTGAAAAATAGCGGAAGGGGCACCGGGGAGCTGTTTTTT
CDR3aa: CASSLKNSGRGTGELFF
j_gene: TRBJ2-2
abundance: -
d_gene: -
v_gene: TRBV18

CDR3nt: TGTGCCAGTAGTATTTTCGCAGCGGGCATCCGGAGCTCTGGGGCCAACGTCCTGACTTTC
CDR3aa: CASSIFAAGIRSSGANVLTF
j_gene: TRBJ2-6
abundance: -
d_gene: -
v_gene: TRBV19

CDR3nt: TGTGCCAGCAGGCCTCGACTAGCGGGCAATGAGCAGTTCTTC
CDR3aa: CASRPRLAGNEQFF
j_gene: TRBJ2-1
abundance: -
d_gene: TRBD2
v_gene: TRBV27

CDR3nt: TGTGCCAGCAGCGTAGCAGACAGGATCTACGAGCAGTACTTC
CDR3aa: CASSVADRIYEQYF
j_gene: TRBJ2-7
abundance: once
d_gene: -
v_gene: TRBV9

CDR3nt: TGTGCCAGCAGTACCCAAGAGACCCAGTACTTC
CDR3aa: CASSTQETQYF
j_gene: TRBJ2-5
abundance: few
d_gene: -
v_gene: TRBV2

CDR3nt: TGTGCTAGCAGCCCTACCCTAGGGGGAACCGGGGAGCTGTTTTTT
CDR3aa: CASSPTLGGTGELFF
j_gene: TRBJ2-2
abundance: -
d_gene: -
v_gene: TRBV7-7

CDR3nt: TGTGCCAGCAGTTTAACGTGGCAGGGGGCTTTCGAGCAGTACTTC
CDR3aa: CASSLTWQGAFEQYF
j_gene: TRBJ2-7
abundance: -
d_gene: TRBD1
v_gene: TRBV27

CDR3nt: TGTGCCAGCAGTGGCGGGATCTCTTCCGGGGAGCTGTTTTTT
CDR3aa: CASSGGISSGELFF
j_gene: TRBJ2-2
abundance: few
d_gene: -
v_gene: TRBV6-1

CDR3nt: TGTGCCAGCAGCTTGGACTTTCGGTGGGGCTACACCTTC
CDR3aa: CASSLDFRWGYTF
j_gene: TRBJ1-2
abundance: -
d_gene: -
v_gene: TRBV5-8

CDR3nt: TGTGCCAGCAGCTTTCGGACTAGCGGGAGGAGGAATGAGCAGTTCTTC
CDR3aa: CASSFRTSGRRNEQFF
j_gene: TRBJ2-1
abundance: -
d_gene: TRBD2
v_gene: TRBV7-9

CDR3nt: TGTGCCAGCAGCTTTATACAACTGAGCAATGAGCAGTTCTTC
CDR3aa: CASSFIQLSNEQFF
j_gene: TRBJ2-1
abundance: -
d_gene: -
v_gene: TRBV7-3

CDR3nt: TGTGCCAGCAGCTTATCCCCAGGTCCCGGAAACACCATATATTTT
CDR3aa: CASSLSPGPGNTIYF
j_gene: TRBJ1-3
abundance: -
d_gene: -
v_gene: TRBV7-2

CDR3nt: TGTGCCAGCAGCGTAGGGAACTCCTACGAGCAGTACTTC
CDR3aa: CASSVGNSYEQYF
j_gene: TRBJ2-7
abundance: -
d_gene: -
v_gene: TRBV9

CDR3nt: TGTGCCAGCAGTTCCCGGGCTCTAGCGAACACCGGGGAGCTGTTTTTT
CDR3aa: CASSSRALANTGELFF
j_gene: TRBJ2-2
abundance: -
d_gene: -
v_gene: TRBV27

CDR3nt: TGTGCCAGCAGTCGACAAGGGTTCGGGTCTTTCTTT
CDR3aa: CASSRQGFGSFF
j_gene: TRBJ1-1
abundance: -
d_gene: -
v_gene: TRBV6-5

CDR3nt: TGTGCCAGCAGCGTCGGGACTAGCGGATACACAGATACGCAGTATTTT
CDR3aa: CASSVGTSGYTDTQYF
j_gene: TRBJ2-3
abundance: -
d_gene: TRBD2
v_gene: TRBV7-2